This T cell receptor beta chain comes out of a study of HIV-infected patients and healthy controls. This clonotype was recorded at least ten times. No cell fractionation was done, so the repertoire covers all unsorted peripheral blood T cells. The CDR3 has 16 amino acids. V gave up 2 bases and J gave up 0 bases, with 12 bases separating them. CDR1 is SGHKS, CDR2 YYEKEE, per germline (reference sequence). Alpha and beta constant-region primers primed reverse transcription of around 500 ng RNA. Alpha and beta chain libraries were made separately by chain-specific third strand synthesis with multiplexing indices. Two random hexamers, added before amplification and joined, formed each molecule's 12-nucleotide barcode. A short first PCR added P5 and P7 adapter elements and a second index. TCRdb analysed the 5' RACE reads with MiXCR anew, one entry per CDR3 protein. Among 20,000 to 30,000 distinct CDR3 sequences listed, roughly 8.7% were seen once.

Sequences were obtained from blood. This sequence joins TRBV5-5 and TRBJ1-5; a possible D gene is TRBD1 (6 bases). The origin of this receptor is an adult in good health. As DNA, the CDR3 is TGTGCCAGCAGCTTACTGCCGGACAGTAGCAATCAGCCCCAGCATTTT. Its translation is CASSLLPDSSNQPQHF. Drawing the rest from reference TRBV5-5 and TRBJ1-5, the complete variable domain is DAGVTQSPTHLIKTRGQQVTLRCSPISGHKSVSWYQQVLGQGPQFIFQYYEKEERGRGNFPDRFSARQFPNYSSELNVNALLLGDSALYLCASSLLPDSSNQPQHFGDGTRLSIL.